This T cell receptor beta chain was documented in a study of T cells in narcolepsy (dated 2018 in TCRdb). With respect to the entire study: The study enrolled patients with narcolepsy type 1 or type 2 (NT1, NT2) together with healthy control donors. The study sought autoreactive T cells targeting hypocretin neuron self-antigens (hypocretin, TRIB2) in narcolepsy patients, using TCR Vbeta sequencing to track clonotypes in blood and CSF. Study-wide findings and limitations: Autoreactive clonotypes were reported to be detected serially in the blood of the same patients and of different patients, but not in the blood of healthy controls. In plots comparing CSF and blood CD4+ T cell clonotypes from the same patient, HCRT-specific and TRIB2-specific autoreactive clonotypes were highlighted. Certain blood memory CD4+ repertoires from patients and controls had no sequences that matched autoreactive T cell clones. Numbers of sequenced blood memory CD4+ clonotypes were comparable, averaging about 40,000 in patients and roughly 30,000 in controls.

For TCR Vbeta sequencing, memory CD4+ T cells were sorted ex vivo from the peripheral blood of narcolepsy patients and healthy controls. The cysteine opens and the phenylalanine closes a CDR3 of 16 amino acids. Just the 48-base CDR3 DNA is kept, in frame starting at base 1. V is trimmed back by 5 bases and J by 5 bases, and the junction contains 10 bases that no gene match accounts for. The germline V gene gives CDR1 as MDHEN and CDR2 as SYDVKM. The library was obtained by the immunoSEQ multiplex PCR assay. TCRdb holds this immuneACCESS table with in-frame rearrangements only. Some clones are missing; in checked studies, unresolved V genes explain under half, and the rest has no known cause. In all, the sample holds roughly 25,000 clones, and 85% of those were seen once. The top ten clonotypes cover more than 8.5% of the sample. As concerns this clone: Its antigen target is currently unknown. Per-nucleotide qualities are absent, and no much larger clonotype sits a single base away.

This sequence originates from a human donor in good health. The sequenced sample was memory (CD45RA-) CD4+ T cells from blood. In light of the paper, this sample's cell subset or site label describes: memory T cells sorted ex vivo from peripheral blood. The chain was built from TRBV28 and TRBJ2-1; 9 junctional bases match TRBD1. The DNA sequence is given as TGTGCCAGCAGTCTGGACAGGGGAGGGAGACACAATGAGCAGTTCTTC. Translated, this is CASSLDRGGRHNEQFF.